This TCR beta chain was found in a study of technical replicates of blood from several donors. The table came from immunoSEQ multiplex PCR; TCRdb's copy has only in-frame clones and leaves some out. The repertoire includes some 84,000 clones, around 90% of them detected once, and roughly 0.4% sits in the top ten. Germline V gene sequence: CDR1 MNHEY, CDR2 SMNVEV (reference sequence). V was cut by 6 bases and J by 0 bases, with 14 bases left in between. The CDR3 loop spans 15 amino acids. Sequencing was performed on T cells isolated from PBMCs. This chain connects TRBV27 to TRBJ2-5; D is undetermined. The sequence came from a human donor in good health. CDR3 sequence reads: CASRNLMQDQETQYF. DNA of the CDR3: TGTGCCAGCAGAAATCTTATGCAGGACCAAGAGACCCAGTACTTC.